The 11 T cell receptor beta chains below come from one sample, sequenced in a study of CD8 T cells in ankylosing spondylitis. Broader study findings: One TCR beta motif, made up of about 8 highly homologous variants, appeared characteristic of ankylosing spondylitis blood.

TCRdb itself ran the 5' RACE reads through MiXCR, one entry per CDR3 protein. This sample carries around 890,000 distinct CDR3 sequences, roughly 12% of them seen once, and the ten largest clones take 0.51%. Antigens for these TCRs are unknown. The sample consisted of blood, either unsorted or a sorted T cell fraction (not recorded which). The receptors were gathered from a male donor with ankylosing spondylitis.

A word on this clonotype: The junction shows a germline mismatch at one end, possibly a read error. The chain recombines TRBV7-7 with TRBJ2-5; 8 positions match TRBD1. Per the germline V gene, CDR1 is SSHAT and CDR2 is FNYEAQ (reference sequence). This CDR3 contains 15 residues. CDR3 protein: CASSRDRRGQETQYF. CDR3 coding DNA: TGTGCTAGCAGCCGGGACAGGAGGGGACAAGAGACCCAGTACTTC.

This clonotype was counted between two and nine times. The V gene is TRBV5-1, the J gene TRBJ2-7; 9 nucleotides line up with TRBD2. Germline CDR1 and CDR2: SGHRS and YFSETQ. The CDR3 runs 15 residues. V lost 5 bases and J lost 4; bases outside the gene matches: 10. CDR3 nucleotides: TGCGCCAGCAGGATCAGGGTAGCGGGAGAGTACGAGCAGTACTTC. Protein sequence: CASRIRVAGEYEQYF.

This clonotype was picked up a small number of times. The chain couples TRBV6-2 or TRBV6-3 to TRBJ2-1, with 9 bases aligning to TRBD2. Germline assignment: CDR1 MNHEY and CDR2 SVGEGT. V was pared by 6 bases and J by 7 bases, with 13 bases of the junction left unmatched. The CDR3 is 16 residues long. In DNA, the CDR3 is TGTGCCAGCAGAGTAGCGGGAGCAATCGAAGGGAATGAGCAGTTCTTC. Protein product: CASRVAGAIEGNEQFF.

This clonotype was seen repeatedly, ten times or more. The CDR3 coding sequence is TGCAGTGCTAGAGATCGTCAGCAAGAGACCCAGTACTTC. It translates to CSARDRQQETQYF. The chain combines TRBV20-1 with TRBJ2-5, with D unclear. The germline CDR1 and CDR2 sequences are DFQATT and SNEGSKA (reference sequence). Between the trimmed V and J ends, which lost 0 bases and 2 bases, there was a span of 7 bases. This CDR3 is built from 13 residues.

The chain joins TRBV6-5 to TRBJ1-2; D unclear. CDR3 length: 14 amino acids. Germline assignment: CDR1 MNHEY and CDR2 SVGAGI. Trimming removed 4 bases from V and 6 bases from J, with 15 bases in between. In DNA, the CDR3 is TGTGCCAGCAGTTGGAGAGGAACGGTGGATGGCTACACCTTC. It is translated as CASSWRGTVDGYTF.

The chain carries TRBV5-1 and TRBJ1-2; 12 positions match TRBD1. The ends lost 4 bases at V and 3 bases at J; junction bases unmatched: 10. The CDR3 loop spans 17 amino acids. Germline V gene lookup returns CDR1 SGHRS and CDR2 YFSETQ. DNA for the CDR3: TGCGCCAGCAGCCGAGCGGGACAGGGGGCTAGGGACTATGGCTACACCTTC. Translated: CASSRAGQGARDYGYTF.

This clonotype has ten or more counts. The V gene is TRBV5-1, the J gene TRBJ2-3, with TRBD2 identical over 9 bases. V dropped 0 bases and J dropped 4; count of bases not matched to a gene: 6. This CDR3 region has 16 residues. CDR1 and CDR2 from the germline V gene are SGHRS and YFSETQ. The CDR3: CASSLALAGVADTQYF. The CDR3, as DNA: TGCGCCAGCAGCTTGGCCTTAGCGGGGGTAGCAGATACGCAGTATTTT.

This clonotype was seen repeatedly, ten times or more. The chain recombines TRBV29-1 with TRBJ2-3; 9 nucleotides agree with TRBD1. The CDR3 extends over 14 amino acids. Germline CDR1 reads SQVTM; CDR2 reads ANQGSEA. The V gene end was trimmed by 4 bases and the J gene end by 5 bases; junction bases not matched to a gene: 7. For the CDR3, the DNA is TGCAGCGTTGCTAAACAGGGGGCAGGAGATACGCAGTATTTT. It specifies CSVAKQGAGDTQYF.

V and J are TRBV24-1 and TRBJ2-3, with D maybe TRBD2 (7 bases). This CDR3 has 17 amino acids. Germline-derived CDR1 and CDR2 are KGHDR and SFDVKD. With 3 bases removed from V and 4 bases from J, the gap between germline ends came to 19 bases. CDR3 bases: TGTGCCACCAGTGATATGGGGCGGGGGCGAGCCGCAGATACGCAGTATTTT. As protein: CATSDMGRGRAADTQYF.

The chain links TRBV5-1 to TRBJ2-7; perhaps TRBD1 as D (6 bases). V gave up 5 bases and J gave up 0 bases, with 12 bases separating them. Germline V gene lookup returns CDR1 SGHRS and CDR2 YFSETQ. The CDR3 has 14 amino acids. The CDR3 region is CASRITGSSYEQYF. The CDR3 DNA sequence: TGCGCCAGCAGAATTACAGGGAGCTCCTACGAGCAGTACTTC.

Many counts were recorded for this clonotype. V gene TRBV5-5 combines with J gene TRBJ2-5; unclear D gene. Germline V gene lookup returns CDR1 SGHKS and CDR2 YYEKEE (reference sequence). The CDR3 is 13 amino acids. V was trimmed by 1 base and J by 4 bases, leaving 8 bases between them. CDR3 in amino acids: CASSLSPLETQYF. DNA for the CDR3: TGTGCCAGCAGCTTGAGCCCCCTAGAGACCCAGTACTTC.